The TCR beta chain under discussion was sequenced for a study of blood T cell repertoires in COVID-19. Sequencing was performed with immunoSEQ multiplex PCR; in TCRdb, only in-frame clones are kept and a portion is missing. The sample lists about 360,000 clones, over 70% occurring once. Sequenced: peripheral blood. This sequence was found in a man aged 25 to 40 with active or convalescent COVID-19.

The CDR3 spells CASGNRGLPNEKLFF. The CDR3 DNA reads as TGTGCCAGCGGGAACAGGGGGCTCCCTAATGAAAAACTGTTTTTT. The rearrangement uses TRBV6-5 and TRBJ1-4; TRBD1 matches 9 bases. There are 15 residues in the CDR3. Germline V lookup: CDR1 MNHEY, CDR2 SVGAGI. V dropped 8 bases and J dropped 3; count of bases not matched to a gene: 7.